A single sample is the source of the 10 T cell receptor beta chains below, sequenced in a study of blood T cell repertoires in COVID-19. Assay: immunoSEQ multiplex PCR; the TCRdb copy retains only in-frame clones and omits some. Here the sample spans about 270,000 clones, more than 65% being singletons. The sequenced sample was peripheral blood. Receptors originate from a woman between 18 and 29 years old with acute or convalescent COVID-19.

This chain's CDR3 is CSAPHSYNEQFF. CDR3 DNA: TGCAGCGCCCCGCACAGCTACAATGAGCAGTTCTTC. The chain carries TRBV29-1 and TRBJ2-1; D gene unclear. V was pared by 7 bases and J by 3 bases, with 10 bases between. The germline V gene encodes CDR1 SQVTM and CDR2 ANQGSEA. The length of the CDR3 is 12 residues.

The J gene is TRBJ2-7, the V gene TRBV13, with 8 bases aligning to TRBD1. The CDR3 is made up of 14 amino acids. V dropped 5 bases and J dropped 3; count of bases not matched to a gene: 6. The V gene's germline CDR1 is PRHDT and CDR2 FYEKMQ (reference sequence). Here the CDR3 reads CASSDRGSGYEQYF. Written as DNA, the CDR3 is TGTGCCAGCAGCGACAGGGGATCAGGCTACGAGCAGTACTTC.

This chain joins TRBV3-1 (or the pseudogene TRBV3-2) and TRBJ2-7; D is possibly TRBD2 (5 bases). Trimming shortened V by 4 bases and J by 4 bases, and 14 bases separated the two germline ends. The V gene's germline CDR1 is LGHDT and CDR2 YNNKEL (reference sequence). The CDR3 length is 14 residues. CDR3 DNA sequence: TGTGCCAGCAGCCCTACTAGGATATGGTACGAGCAGTACTTC. The encoded protein is CASSPTRIWYEQYF.

V gene TRBV20-1 combines with J gene TRBJ2-1, with 7 bases identical to TRBD2. CDR3 length equals 16 residues. Germline-derived CDR1 and CDR2 are DFQATT and SNEGSKA (reference sequence). V lost 3 bases, J lost 9 bases, and 17 bases stayed unmatched. The CDR3 loop reads CSASSFLAAVEVEQFF. Written as DNA, the CDR3 is TGCAGTGCTAGTTCCTTCCTAGCGGCCGTGGAGGTTGAGCAGTTCTTC.

The chain recombines TRBV5-1 with TRBJ1-6, with 8 bases fitting TRBD1. The CDR3 is made up of 15 amino acids. The ends lost 4 bases at V and 14 bases at J; junction bases unmatched: 14. Germline-derived CDR1 and CDR2 are SGHRS and YFSETQ. CDR3 residues: CASSRGQGPEFTLHF. The CDR3 DNA sequence: TGCGCCAGCAGCCGTGGACAGGGCCCGGAATTCACCCTCCACTTT. Full variable domain (outside the CDR3, taken from reference TRBV5-1 and TRBJ1-6): KAGVTQTPRYLIKTRGQQVTLSCSPISGHRSVSWYQQTPGQGLQFLFEYFSETQRNKGNFPGRFSGRQFSNSRSEMNVSTLELGDSALYLCASSRGQGPEFTLHFGNGTRLTVT.

The chain carries TRBV6-1 and TRBJ1-5; no reliable D call. Germline CDR1 MNHNS, CDR2 SASEGT. V was clipped by 0 bases and J by 6 bases, with 15 bases between them. This CDR3 spans 16 amino acids. The CDR3 loop reads CASSEALARIGQPQHF. Written as DNA, the CDR3 is TGTGCCAGCAGTGAAGCCCTAGCCAGAATCGGTCAGCCCCAGCATTTT.

This clone occurred a few times. Here the CDR3 DNA reads TGTGCCAGCAGCCCCGGAGGTGTAGGGTTCAACGAGCAGTACTTC. Translated: CASSPGGVGFNEQYF. The chain joins TRBV9 to TRBJ2-7; a possible D gene is TRBD2 (5 bases). Germline CDR1 SGDLS, CDR2 YYNGEE. CDR3 length: 15 residues. With 4 bases removed from V and 5 bases from J, the gap between germline ends came to 19 bases.

This chain joins TRBV7-9 and TRBJ2-1, with 8 bases fitting TRBD2. V shed 5 bases and J 0 bases; nucleotides not matched to a gene: 3. CDR3 size: 15 residues. Looked up from germline, CDR1 is SEHNR and CDR2 is FQNEAQ (reference sequence). The CDR3 DNA reads as TGTGCCAGCAGCCGCAGCGGGGGCTCCTACAATGAGCAGTTCTTC. It is translated as CASSRSGGSYNEQFF. Based on the CDR3 plus reference TRBV7-9 and TRBJ2-1, the full variable domain is DTGVSQNPRHKITKRGQNVTFRCDPISEHNRLYWYRQTLGQGPEFLTYFQNEAQLEKSRLLSDRFSAERPKGSFSTLEIQRTEQGDSAMYLCASSRSGGSYNEQFFGPGTRLTVL.

The chain uses TRBV9 and TRBJ1-4; TRBD1 agrees at 7 bases. J gave up 7 bases and V 0 bases, and 6 bases lay outside the gene matches. The CDR3 consists of 15 residues. Germline CDR1 is SGDLS and CDR2 is YYNGEE. The CDR3: CASSVVGAGGEKLFF. The CDR3 DNA is TGTGCCAGCAGCGTAGTAGGAGCAGGGGGTGAAAAACTGTTTTTT.

The chain carries TRBV5-5 and TRBJ2-7; maybe TRBD2 (5 bases). Trimming pared 2 bases from V and 2 bases from J, leaving 11 bases between. CDR3 length: 14 amino acids. Germline lookup yields CDR1 SGHKS and CDR2 YYEKEE (reference sequence). The CDR3 DNA follows: TGTGCCAGCAGCTTTGGAGCGGCCCCCTACGAGCAGTACTTC. The encoded protein is CASSFGAAPYEQYF.